These 25 T cell receptor beta chains originate from one sample sequenced in a study of blood T cell repertoires in COVID-19. Here immunoSEQ multiplex PCR was the method, and the copy in TCRdb shows in-frame clones only, minus some. The table includes roughly 250,000 clones, approximately 79% detected once. The sequencing sample was made of peripheral blood. The receptors here all came from a middle-aged woman with active or convalescent COVID-19.

The chain joins TRBV7-3 to TRBJ2-7; D may be TRBD2 (6 bases). The CDR3 is 15 amino acids. V was clipped by 6 bases and J by 0 bases, with 15 bases between them. CDR1 and CDR2 (germline): SGHTA, FQGTGA. In DNA, the CDR3 is TGTGCCAGCAGTCCAAATGGAGGGAGCTCCTACGAGCAGTACTTC. Its protein product is CASSPNGGSSYEQYF.

The V and J genes are TRBV7-9 and TRBJ1-1; TRBD1 might be the D (6 bases). V lost 5 bases and J 5 bases, leaving 27 bases between the germline ends. There are 18 residues in the CDR3. Germline V CDR1 and CDR2: SEHNR, FQNEAQ (reference sequence). The CDR3 region has the DNA TGTGCCAGCAGCCTCATACCGGGGCCACAGGGAAGTTGGACTGAAGCTTTCTTT. This gives the protein CASSLIPGPQGSWTEAFF.

The rearrangement links TRBV5-1 to TRBJ2-3, with 7 bases lining up with TRBD1. V shed 4 bases and J 1 base; nucleotides not matched to a gene: 9. Germline CDR1 is SGHRS and CDR2 is YFSETQ. The CDR3 covers 16 residues. Here the CDR3 DNA reads TGCGCCAGCAGCCTCCTCAGGACAGGTGGCACAGATACGCAGTATTTT. The encoded protein is CASSLLRTGGTDTQYF.

V and J are TRBV2 and TRBJ2-7; D perhaps matches TRBD1 (5 bases). CDR1 is SNHLY, CDR2 FYNNEI, per germline. The CDR3 contains 12 residues. Trimming cost V 8 bases and J 4 bases, with 12 bases left between them. CDR3 nucleotide sequence: TGTGCCAGCTCTGACAGTATTTACGAGCAGTACGTC. It encodes CASSDSIYEQYV.

This sequence joins TRBV12-3 or TRBV12-4 and TRBJ1-2; D unclear. The CDR3 length is 12 residues. V lost 3 bases, J lost 6 bases, and 8 bases lay in between. CDR3: CASSFSKDGYTF. CDR3 bases: TGTGCCAGCAGTTTCAGTAAAGATGGCTACACCTTC.

The chain is built from TRBV5-1 and TRBJ1-3; D perhaps matches TRBD1 (5 bases). Germline V gives CDR1 SGHRS, CDR2 YFSETQ. V dropped 6 bases and J dropped 2 bases, with 15 bases sitting between them. The CDR3 length is 15 residues. The CDR3: CASTHNGGAGNTIYF. CDR3 DNA sequence: TGCGCCAGCACGCACAACGGGGGGGCTGGAAACACCATATATTTT. Full variable domain (rest looked up from reference TRBV5-1 and TRBJ1-3): KAGVTQTPRYLIKTRGQQVTLSCSPISGHRSVSWYQQTPGQGLQFLFEYFSETQRNKGNFPGRFSGRQFSNSRSEMNVSTLELGDSALYLCASTHNGGAGNTIYFGEGSWLTVV.

The V gene is TRBV9, the J gene TRBJ2-1; 10 nucleotides line up with TRBD2. Germline loops: CDR1 SGDLS, CDR2 YYNGEE. The CDR3 spans 15 residues. V shed 1 base, J shed 7 bases, and the junction held 5 bases outside the gene matches. In DNA, the CDR3 is TGTGCCAGCAGCGTAAGATGGACTAGCGGTAATGAGCAGTTCTTC. Translation: CASSVRWTSGNEQFF.

The V call is TRBV19, the J call TRBJ1-6, with unresolved D. Germline CDR1 is LNHDA and CDR2 is SQIVND (reference sequence). V lost 3 bases and J 0 bases, leaving 12 bases between the germline ends. CDR3 length: 17 residues. CDR3 in amino acids: CASSIDPRSSYNSPLHF. The DNA for the CDR3 is TGTGCCAGTAGTATTGATCCTAGGAGCTCCTATAATTCACCCCTCCACTTT.

CDR3 amino acids: CASSFRDRATGELFF. As DNA, the CDR3 is TGTGCCAGCAGCTTCCGGGACAGGGCTACCGGGGAGCTGTTTTTT. The chain links TRBV5-6 to TRBJ2-2, with 9 bases identical to TRBD1. Trimming at V came to 2 bases and at J to 5 bases, leaving 4 bases not matched to a gene. The CDR3 has 15 amino acids. Germline loops: CDR1 SGHDT, CDR2 YYEEEE.

The chain recombines TRBV5-6 with TRBJ2-1, with a weak D call TRBD1 (7 bases). Trimming left V 2 bases short and J 10 bases short, with 13 bases between. The germline V gene has CDR1 SGHDT and CDR2 YYEEEE. This CDR3 spans 13 amino acids. Written as DNA, the CDR3 is TGTGCCAGCAGCTTAGAGGGGGGACAGGAGCAGTTCTTC. Protein sequence: CASSLEGGQEQFF.

V and J are TRBV19 and TRBJ1-5, with D hard to call. The CDR3 has 14 residues. V lost 11 bases to trimming and J lost 3 bases, with 17 bases between them. From germline, CDR1 is LNHDA and CDR2 SQIVND (reference sequence). In DNA, the CDR3 is TGTGCCCCCGGAGGGATCCCATACAATCAGCCCCAGCATTTT. Translated, it gives CAPGGIPYNQPQHF. The full variable domain, with the rest looked up from reference TRBV19 and TRBJ1-5, is DGGITQSPKYLFRKEGQNVTLSCEQNLNHDAMYWYRQDPGQGLRLIYYSQIVNDFQKGDIAEGYSVSREKKESFPLTVTSAQKNPTAFYLCAPGGIPYNQPQHFGDGTRLSIL.

This rearrangement joins TRBV18 to TRBJ2-2; D is ambiguous. CDR1 KGHSH and CDR2 LQKENI come from the germline V gene. Trimming left V 3 bases short and J 0 bases short, with 5 bases between. CDR3 length equals 14 residues. CDR3 coding DNA: TGTGCCAGCTCACCTGTAGCGAACACCGGGGAGCTGTTTTTT. Its translation is CASSPVANTGELFF. The full variable domain, its missing parts supplied by reference TRBV18 and TRBJ2-2, is NAGVMQNPRHLVRRRGQEARLRCSPMKGHSHVYWYRQLPEEGLKFMVYLQKENIIDESGMPKERFSAEFPKEGPSILRIQQVVRGDSAAYFCASSPVANTGELFFGEGSRLTVL.

The rearrangement uses TRBV9 and TRBJ2-3; 12 nucleotides agree with TRBD2. This CDR3 has 21 residues. J was trimmed by 5 bases and V by 7 bases; bases with no gene match: 26. Germline V gene sequence: CDR1 SGDLS, CDR2 YYNGEE. The CDR3 here is CASRTRRGHPTSGGWGDTQYF. CDR3 DNA sequence: TGTGCCAGCCGCACCCGACGGGGTCACCCTACTAGCGGGGGGTGGGGAGATACGCAGTATTTT.

This clone showed up just once. The V gene is TRBV30, the J gene TRBJ2-1; 13 bases agree with TRBD2. Germline-derived CDR1 and CDR2 are GTSNPN and SVGIG (reference sequence). The CDR3 sequence is 16 residues long. The junction had 6 bases not matched to a gene; V was cut back by 2 bases and J by 5 bases. CDR3 sequence reads: CAWSPAGTSGDNEQFF. The CDR3 region has the DNA TGTGCCTGGAGTCCCGCCGGGACTAGCGGGGACAATGAGCAGTTCTTC.

V gene TRBV7-2 combines with J gene TRBJ2-7; no reliable D call. From germline, CDR1 is SGHTA and CDR2 FQGNSA. CDR3 size: 13 residues. The V end lost 5 bases, the J end lost 3 bases, and 11 bases lay between the germline ends. The CDR3 sequence: CASSVTVYYEQYF. The CDR3 DNA reads TGTGCCAGCAGCGTAACAGTTTACTACGAGCAGTACTTC.

The CDR3 loop reads CASSLVGGAAEAFF. The CDR3 DNA follows: TGTGCCAGCAGTTTAGTCGGGGGGGCGGCTGAAGCTTTCTTT. The rearrangement links TRBV28 to TRBJ1-1; maybe TRBD1 (6 bases). This CDR3 region has 14 residues. Germline values: CDR1 MDHEN, CDR2 SYDVKM. Deletions cut 2 bases from V and 6 bases from J, with 13 bases between.

This chain links TRBV3-1 (or the pseudogene TRBV3-2) with TRBJ2-5; D not resolved. V was shortened by 1 base and J by 5 bases, with 11 bases between the two germline ends. Germline CDR1 reads LGHDT; CDR2 reads YNNKEL (reference sequence). This CDR3 spans 14 amino acids. The CDR3 reads CASSQGILGETQYF. As DNA, the CDR3 is TGTGCCAGCAGCCAAGGTATCCTCGGGGAGACCCAGTACTTC.

The V and J genes are TRBV30 and TRBJ1-1; no reliable D call. Germline-derived CDR1 and CDR2 are GTSNPN and SVGIG (reference sequence). The V end lost 1 base, the J end lost 2 bases, and 11 bases lay between the germline ends. This CDR3 is built from 14 residues. CDR3 DNA: TGTGCCTGGAGTGGCCGCGCGGGAAACACTGAAGCTTTCTTT. Translating gives CAWSGRAGNTEAFF.

The CDR3 sequence: CASSSTGGPLGEQYV. CDR3 nucleotide sequence: TGTGCCAGTAGTTCAACAGGGGGTCCCTTGGGAGAGCAGTACGTC. The chain couples TRBV19 to TRBJ2-7, with TRBD1 matching over 8 bases. CDR1 LNHDA and CDR2 SQIVND come from the germline V gene (reference sequence). The CDR3 consists of 15 residues. With 5 bases clipped from V and 7 bases from J, the junction kept 13 bases outside the gene matches.

The chain recombines TRBV2 with TRBJ1-6; D is ambiguous. Trimming left V 1 base short and J 9 bases short, with 7 bases between. CDR1 is SNHLY and CDR2 is FYNNEI in the germline V gene. CDR3 length: 13 residues. CDR3 amino acids: CASSEGVGSPLHF. CDR3 nucleotide sequence: TGTGCCAGCAGTGAAGGAGTTGGTTCACCCCTCCACTTT.

The chain employs TRBV28 and TRBJ2-3, with D maybe TRBD1 (5 bases). Germline V lookup: CDR1 MDHEN, CDR2 SYDVKM. The V gene lost 8 bases and the J gene lost 1 base, with 10 bases spanning the gap. This CDR3 has 13 residues. CDR3 loop: CASSFRGTDTQYF. CDR3 nucleotides: TGTGCCAGCTCTTTCAGGGGCACAGATACGCAGTATTTT.

The CDR3 reads CASSQRQYSYNEQFF. CDR3 sequence (DNA): TGTGCCAGCAGCCAGCGACAGTACTCCTACAATGAGCAGTTCTTC. The genes are TRBV3-1 (or the pseudogene TRBV3-2) and TRBJ2-1; possible D gene TRBD1, 5 bases. The V and J ends lost 3 bases and 0 bases respectively, with 9 bases between them. The CDR3 extends over 15 amino acids. From germline, CDR1 is LGHDT and CDR2 YNNKEL (reference sequence).

The DNA for the CDR3 is TGCAGCGTTGGGGAGGGGCCCCTCGGGGGTGAAAAACTGTTTTTT. Its protein is CSVGEGPLGGEKLFF. The rearrangement links TRBV29-1 to TRBJ1-4, with a weak D call TRBD1 (5 bases). This CDR3 has 15 amino acids. CDR1 SQVTM and CDR2 ANQGSEA come from the germline V gene. With 4 bases removed from V and 7 bases from J, the gap between germline ends came to 19 bases. Full variable domain (remainder filled in from reference TRBV29-1 and TRBJ1-4): SAVISQKPSRDICQRGTSLTIQCQVDSQVTMMFWYRQQPGQSLTLIATANQGSEATYESGFVIDKFPISRPNLTFSTLTVSNMSPEDSSIYLCSVGEGPLGGEKLFFGSGTQLSVL.

This chain joins TRBV7-9 and TRBJ1-1; 8 nucleotides agree with TRBD1. Germline V CDR1 and CDR2: SEHNR, FQNEAQ (reference sequence). The CDR3 spans 16 residues. Trimming at V came to 0 bases and at J to 5 bases, leaving 8 bases not matched to a gene. CDR3 loop: CASSLAGRGRGTEAFF. The CDR3 DNA follows: TGTGCCAGCAGCTTAGCGGGCAGGGGGCGCGGGACTGAAGCTTTCTTT.

The rearrangement joins TRBV30 to TRBJ1-1, with 10 nucleotides matching TRBD1. CDR1 and CDR2 (germline): GTSNPN, SVGIG (reference sequence). There are 15 residues in the CDR3. Trimming took 5 bases from V and 2 from J; bases not matched to a gene: 8. This CDR3 is CAWPPGTGENTEAFF. The CDR3 nucleotides are TGTGCCTGGCCGCCGGGGACAGGGGAAAACACTGAAGCTTTCTTT. The complete variable domain, with remaining parts taken from reference TRBV30 and TRBJ1-1, reads SQTIHQWPATLVQPVGSPLSLECTVEGTSNPNLYWYRQAAGRGLQLLFYSVGIGQISSEVPQNLSASRPQDRQFILSSKKLLLSDSGFYLCAWPPGTGENTEAFFGQGTRLTVV.